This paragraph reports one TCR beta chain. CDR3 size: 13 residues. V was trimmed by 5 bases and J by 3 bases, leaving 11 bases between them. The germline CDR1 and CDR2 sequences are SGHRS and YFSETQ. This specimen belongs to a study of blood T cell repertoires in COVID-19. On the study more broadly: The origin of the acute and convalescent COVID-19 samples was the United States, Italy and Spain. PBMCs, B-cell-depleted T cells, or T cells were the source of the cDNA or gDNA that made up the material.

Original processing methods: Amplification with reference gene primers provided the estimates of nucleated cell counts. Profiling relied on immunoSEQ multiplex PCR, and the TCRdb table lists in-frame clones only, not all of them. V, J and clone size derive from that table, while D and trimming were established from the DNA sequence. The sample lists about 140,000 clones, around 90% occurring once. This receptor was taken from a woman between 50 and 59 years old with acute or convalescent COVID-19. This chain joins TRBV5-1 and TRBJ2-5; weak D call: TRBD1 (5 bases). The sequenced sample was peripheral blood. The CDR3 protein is CASRAGPEETQYF. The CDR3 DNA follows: TGCGCCAGCAGGGCAGGGCCTGAAGAGACCCAGTACTTC.